This is a list of T cell receptor beta chains from one sample in a study of shared clonotypes between healthy human individuals. Method: immunoSEQ multiplex PCR; TCRdb's copy keeps in-frame clones and lacks some. This table holds about a million clones, around 77% found once. The sequenced sample consisted of memory CD4+ T cells from PBMCs. The receptors were sampled from a man aged 18 to 29 in good health. Some clones in this sample may be carry-over from other donors' samples. Both conserved end residues are trimmed from each CDR3.

CDR3 protein | CDR3 length | V gene
ATRHPSTDTQY | 11 | TRBV19
ATNHETGNADTQY | 13 | TRBV19
ASSSYDGSYEQY | 12 | TRBV5-1
ASSLLPGLVYNEQF | 14 | TRBV5-1
AWTGASVRGEQY | 12 | TRBV30
ASSSLGTPTDTQY | 13 | TRBV7-2
ASSQLITEAF | 10 | TRBV14
ASSKAEVPNYGYT | 13 | TRBV19
ASSPPQGYGYT | 11 | TRBV28
ASSLGQGPTGELF | 13 | TRBV5-1
TSSFLGGETQY | 11 | TRBV5-1
ASSRYVGQGTGNTIY | 15 | TRBV14
ASSITGTGVEQY | 12 | TRBV5-1
ASSLGTDQPQH | 11 | TRBV5-1
AWSVGPAPI | 9 | TRBV30
ASSFPSRLAGANEQF | 15 | TRBV7-9
ASSLSGDTEAF | 11 | TRBV5-5
ASRLGLLGEKLF | 12 | TRBV6-1
ASSLVGRISGNTIY | 14 | TRBV5-1
ASSHRGTDTQY | 11 | TRBV5-6
ASSLRGQGLAGGTDTQY | 17 | TRBV7-2
ASSLEQVRGYT | 11 | TRBV28
ASSGYGNTIY | 10 | TRBV6-1
ASSASGTAYEQY | 12 | TRBV9
SVEDRGMNTEAF | 12 | TRBV29-1
ASSEAVQPNTEAF | 13 | TRBV2
ASSFGGALTDTQY | 13 | TRBV27
ASSSTSGGGYT | 11 | TRBV28
SVDLNYGYT | 9 | TRBV29-1
ASSLNRDADTQY | 12 | TRBV7-9
ASSLAFFSGNTIY | 13 | TRBV7-8
ASRGLETQY | 9 | TRBV4-1
ASSTTGPRGNTIY | 13 | TRBV6-6
ASSLETGSGGYT | 12 | TRBV5-4
ASSLTGTNEQF | 11 | TRBV7-2
ASSANRYNEQF | 11 | TRBV27
ASSYRGNTEAF | 11 | TRBV6-5
ASSPTGTGSAPQH | 13 | TRBV18
ASSQDLPRGNQPQH | 14 | TRBV4-2
ASEGTGNQPQH | 11 | TRBV2
ASSTTGGVGEKLF | 13 | TRBV5-1
ASRRDRGDTEAF | 12 | TRBV11-1
AWSGAGAFRGEQY | 13 | TRBV30
ASSSQGLENGYT | 12 | TRBV5-6